Listed below are T cell receptor beta chains from one sample, sequenced in a study of T cell repertoires in cytomegalovirus infection. These receptors are not linked to any known antigen. TCRdb reprocessed the reads with MiXCR, giving one entry per CDR3 protein. This sample has around 95,000 distinct CDR3 sequences, with around 28% found just once. Sequenced material: CD8+ T cells from cultured PBMCs, taken from culture after CMV antigen stimulation. The receptors derive from a human donor in good health (CMV status not recorded). Some clones in this sample may be carry-over from other donors' samples. CDR3s include the opening cysteine and the closing phenylalanine or tryptophan. Expanded clones are given a class, and other clones once, few, many or no size at all.

abundance: .; v_gene: TRBV27; j_gene: TRBJ2-5; CDR3aa: CASSFDLGGTQYF
abundance: .; v_gene: TRBV4-1; j_gene: TRBJ2-3; CDR3aa: CASSGYGGASTDTQYF
abundance: many; v_gene: TRBV27; j_gene: TRBJ2-7; CDR3aa: CASSPSGWEQYF
abundance: few; v_gene: TRBV4-1; j_gene: TRBJ1-1; CDR3aa: CASSQDPRSSTEAFF
abundance: many; v_gene: TRBV5-6; j_gene: TRBJ1-1; CDR3aa: CASSSWTDPRMNTEAFF
abundance: .; v_gene: TRBV24-1; j_gene: TRBJ2-3; CDR3aa: CATSDLRGANTQYF
abundance: .; v_gene: TRBV7-9; j_gene: TRBJ2-4; CDR3aa: CASSGQGKGAKNIQYF
abundance: few; v_gene: TRBV5-1; j_gene: TRBJ2-7; CDR3aa: CASSLWVTDYEQYF
abundance: .; v_gene: TRBV7-6; j_gene: TRBJ1-5; CDR3aa: CASSLGQGHQPQHF
abundance: many; v_gene: TRBV11-2; j_gene: TRBJ2-3; CDR3aa: CASSATGTSGAFTDTQYF
abundance: .; v_gene: TRBV20-1; j_gene: TRBJ2-7; CDR3aa: CSVRDIRGSSYEQYF
abundance: .; v_gene: TRBV6-6; j_gene: TRBJ1-1; CDR3aa: CASREPGGYTEAFF
abundance: many; v_gene: TRBV14; j_gene: TRBJ1-6; CDR3aa: CASSPGDSSYNSPLHF
abundance: many; v_gene: TRBV19; j_gene: TRBJ1-2; CDR3aa: CASGQGAKYGYTF
abundance: few; v_gene: TRBV12-3/TRBV12-4; j_gene: TRBJ1-1; CDR3aa: CASSPQTGWNTEAFF
abundance: few; v_gene: TRBV28; j_gene: TRBJ2-3; CDR3aa: CASSPQGPSTDTQYF
abundance: .; v_gene: TRBV7-3; j_gene: TRBJ2-3; CDR3aa: CASSQGADTQYF
abundance: many; v_gene: TRBV30; j_gene: TRBJ2-7; CDR3aa: CAWSVLAGYEQYF
abundance: .; v_gene: TRBV5-6; j_gene: TRBJ2-3; CDR3aa: CASSLVTGAFTDTQYF
abundance: few; v_gene: TRBV7-2; j_gene: TRBJ2-3; CDR3aa: CASSPDQDTQYF
abundance: few; v_gene: TRBV15; j_gene: TRBJ1-2; CDR3aa: CATSGLQGLGGYGYTF
abundance: .; v_gene: TRBV6-6; j_gene: TRBJ2-7; CDR3aa: CASSTTSGGGEQYF
abundance: few; v_gene: TRBV6-6; j_gene: TRBJ1-1; CDR3aa: CASSIQGVNTEAFF
abundance: .; v_gene: TRBV6-5; j_gene: TRBJ1-1; CDR3aa: CASSYGEAGTEAFF
abundance: .; v_gene: TRBV12-3/TRBV12-4; j_gene: TRBJ1-1; CDR3aa: CASTRGPQVEAFF
abundance: few; v_gene: TRBV7-3; j_gene: TRBJ1-1; CDR3aa: CASSLSPGTDHTEAFF
abundance: .; v_gene: TRBV2; j_gene: TRBJ2-7; CDR3aa: CASSDPGQDEQYF
abundance: once; v_gene: TRBV29-1; j_gene: TRBJ2-1; CDR3aa: CSVAGEDYISYNEQFF
abundance: .; v_gene: TRBV4-1; j_gene: TRBJ2-7; CDR3aa: CASSSNGGEQYF
abundance: few; v_gene: TRBV7-6; j_gene: TRBJ2-1; CDR3aa: CASSLLAGADYNEQFF
abundance: few; v_gene: TRBV12-3/TRBV12-4; j_gene: TRBJ2-1; CDR3aa: CAIEAGGPGNEQFF
abundance: few; v_gene: TRBV28; j_gene: TRBJ2-7; CDR3aa: CASSAVGGLSYEQYF
abundance: .; v_gene: TRBV7-6; j_gene: TRBJ1-2; CDR3aa: CASSIRDRKLISGYTF
abundance: .; v_gene: TRBV12-3/TRBV12-4; j_gene: TRBJ1-1; CDR3aa: CASSLANTEAFF
abundance: .; v_gene: TRBV2; j_gene: TRBJ2-1; CDR3aa: CASKTSYDEQFF
abundance: few; v_gene: TRBV19; j_gene: TRBJ2-1; CDR3aa: CASSIGASADEQFF